These 30 T cell receptor beta chains originate from one sample sequenced in a study of T cell changes during pregnancy in multiple sclerosis. Produced via immunoSEQ multiplex PCR; TCRdb's table is partial and in-frame only. The table includes 30,000 to 45,000 clones, 85% to 95% detected once. This specimen consisted of peripheral blood, obtained before pregnancy. The source of these receptors is a female donor with multiple sclerosis, enrolled in a pregnancy study.

This rearrangement joins TRBV4-2 to TRBJ1-5, with D hard to call. Germline V gene sequence: CDR1 LGHNA, CDR2 YNFKEQ. V dropped 0 bases and J dropped 4 bases, with 10 bases sitting between them. The CDR3 contains 15 residues. For the CDR3, the DNA is TGTGCCAGCAGCCAAGATCTTACACAGAATCAGCCCCAGCATTTT. Amino acids: CASSQDLTQNQPQHF.

The rearrangement uses TRBV10-3 and TRBJ1-1, with 8 bases matching TRBD1. The germline gives CDR1 ENHRY, CDR2 SYGVKD. The CDR3 covers 14 residues. Trimming cost V 2 bases and J 5 bases; bases outside gene matches: 4. The CDR3 sequence: CAISEGQGGTEAFF. CDR3 coding DNA: TGTGCCATCAGTGAGGGACAGGGCGGGACTGAAGCTTTCTTT.

The sample holds a few counts of this clone. The chain links TRBV5-4 to TRBJ1-2; D is unresolved. The CDR3 is 12 residues long. Germline V gives CDR1 SGHNT, CDR2 YYREEE (reference sequence). With 7 bases removed from V and 8 bases from J, the gap between germline ends came to 15 bases. CDR3 protein: CASYSPPRGYTF. CDR3 nucleotides: TGTGCCAGCTATTCCCCACCGAGGGGCTACACCTTC. Full variable domain (missing parts from reference TRBV5-4 and TRBJ1-2): ETGVTQSPTHLIKTRGQQVTLRCSSQSGHNTVSWYQQALGQGPQFIFQYYREEENGRGNFPPRFSGLQFPNYSSELNVNALELDDSALYLCASYSPPRGYTFGSGTRLTVV.

The genes are TRBV7-2 and TRBJ2-1, with 8 bases aligning to TRBD2. The V gene's germline CDR1 is SGHTA and CDR2 FQGNSA. The ends lost 2 bases at V and 0 bases at J; junction bases unmatched: 0. The CDR3 is 15 residues long. This CDR3 reads CASSLLAGSYNEQFF. The CDR3 DNA is TGTGCCAGCAGCTTACTAGCGGGCTCCTACAATGAGCAGTTCTTC.

The chain recombines TRBV29-1 with TRBJ1-1, with 8 bases matching TRBD1. V lost 5 bases, J lost 0 bases, and 2 bases stayed unmatched. The CDR3 contains 13 residues. Per the germline V gene, CDR1 is SQVTM and CDR2 is ANQGSEA. CDR3 amino acids: CSVYRGVNTEAFF. The CDR3 DNA sequence: TGCAGCGTTTACAGGGGGGTGAACACTGAAGCTTTCTTT.

The J gene is TRBJ1-3, the V gene TRBV29-1; 8 nucleotides agree with TRBD1. The CDR3 spans 13 residues. From germline, CDR1 is SQVTM and CDR2 ANQGSEA. V lost 4 bases and J lost 6; bases outside the gene matches: 5. The DNA for the CDR3 is TGCAGCGTTGGGTTGACAGGGGAAAACACCATATATTTT. As protein: CSVGLTGENTIYF.

The chain employs TRBV9 and TRBJ2-1; 11 bases map to TRBD2. With V trimmed by 0 bases and J by 5 bases, 4 bases remained unmatched. The germline CDR1 and CDR2 sequences are SGDLS and YYNGEE. The CDR3 spans 16 residues. CDR3 DNA: TGTGCCAGCAGCGTAGTAGCGGGAGGGTTTCACAATGAGCAGTTCTTC. Protein sequence: CASSVVAGGFHNEQFF.

The chain links TRBV4-1 to TRBJ1-2, with D perhaps matching TRBD1 (5 bases). V was clipped by 2 bases and J by 7 bases, with 8 bases between them. The CDR3 is made up of 12 amino acids. CDR1 is MGHRA, CDR2 YSYEKL, per germline. In nucleotides, the CDR3 is TGCGCCAGCAGCCAAAGGGGTTTTGGCTACACCTTC. This sequence encodes CASSQRGFGYTF.

The V call is TRBV2, the J call TRBJ1-1, with a possible D match to TRBD1 (6 bases). Germline V CDR1 and CDR2: SNHLY, FYNNEI. V lost 7 bases to trimming and J lost 0 bases, with 12 bases between them. The CDR3 runs to 14 residues. CDR3 loop: CASTRDMMNTEAFF. The CDR3 DNA reads as TGTGCCAGCACCCGGGACATGATGAACACTGAAGCTTTCTTT.

The V and J genes are TRBV5-1 and TRBJ2-5; possibly TRBD1 for D (6 bases). The germline CDR1 and CDR2 sequences are SGHRS and YFSETQ. The CDR3 spans 14 residues. V lost 4 bases to trimming and J lost 1 base, with 11 bases between them. The CDR3, as DNA: TGCGCCAGCAGCCACGGACAGCTCCAAGAGACCCAGTACTTC. Translation: CASSHGQLQETQYF. Full variable domain (remainder filled in from reference TRBV5-1 and TRBJ2-5): KAGVTQTPRYLIKTRGQQVTLSCSPISGHRSVSWYQQTPGQGLQFLFEYFSETQRNKGNFPGRFSGRQFSNSRSEMNVSTLELGDSALYLCASSHGQLQETQYFGPGTRLLVL.

This chain connects TRBV19 to TRBJ1-2, with 11 bases fitting TRBD1. Unmatched junction bases numbered 10, after V lost 4 bases and J lost 6 bases. CDR1 and CDR2 from the germline V gene are LNHDA and SQIVND (reference sequence). This CDR3 contains 16 residues. The CDR3 nucleotides read TGTGCCAGTAGTAAAAGGACAGGGGGCGAGTTTAATGGCTACACCTTC. Protein sequence: CASSKRTGGEFNGYTF.

The V and J genes are TRBV7-2 and TRBJ1-1; possibly TRBD1 for D (6 bases). CDR1 is SGHTA, CDR2 FQGNSA, per germline. With 4 bases removed from V and 3 bases from J, the gap between germline ends came to 12 bases. The length of the CDR3 is 14 residues. CDR3 sequence reads: CASSSRQDDTEAFF. The CDR3 DNA follows: TGTGCCAGCAGCTCTCGACAGGATGACACTGAAGCTTTCTTT.

This clone was seen only once. This chain connects TRBV6-6 to TRBJ2-7; D might be TRBD1 (6 bases). The CDR3 is 15 amino acids. V lost 5 bases, J lost 6 bases, and 20 bases lay in between. CDR1 is MNHNY, CDR2 SVGAGI, per germline (reference sequence). CDR3 bases: TGTGCCAGCAGTCCCTACAGGGAACGGACTGCCGAGCAGTACTTC. Residues: CASSPYRERTAEQYF.

The J gene is TRBJ2-7, the V gene TRBV29-1, with a tentative D call TRBD1 (7 bases). The CDR3 runs 15 residues. The V and J ends lost 1 base and 2 bases respectively, with 15 bases between them. Germline lookup yields CDR1 SQVTM and CDR2 ANQGSEA. CDR3: CSVEGPRGDTYEQYF. The CDR3 bases are TGCAGCGTTGAAGGACCCAGGGGGGACACCTACGAGCAGTACTTC.

This rearrangement joins TRBV27 to TRBJ1-1; TRBD1 aligns across 8 bases. Germline assignment: CDR1 MNHEY and CDR2 SMNVEV (reference sequence). CDR3 length equals 16 residues. V lost 1 base and J lost 0; bases outside the gene matches: 4. The CDR3 loop is CASSLLGTGMNTEAFF. The CDR3 region has the DNA TGTGCCAGCAGTTTATTAGGGACAGGCATGAACACTGAAGCTTTCTTT.

The rearrangement links TRBV6-5 to TRBJ2-2, with TRBD2 matching over 8 bases. This CDR3 is built from 16 residues. The germline V gene encodes CDR1 MNHEY and CDR2 SVGAGI. V shed 0 bases and J 5 bases; nucleotides not matched to a gene: 5. The CDR3 DNA reads TGTGCCAGCAGTTACTCCGGGAGGGCCCGGACCGGGGAGCTGTTTTTT. Its translation: CASSYSGRARTGELFF.

The V and J genes are TRBV28 and TRBJ1-3; D uncertain. The CDR3 runs to 15 residues. V shed 8 bases and J shed 3 bases, with 17 bases lying between them. Germline loops: CDR1 MDHEN, CDR2 SYDVKM. CDR3 nucleotides: TGTGCCAGCCGAGGAACCGAGAATCATGGAAACACCATATATTTT. As protein: CASRGTENHGNTIYF.

This chain uses TRBV4-2 with TRBJ2-1; 9 nucleotides match TRBD1. V trimming: 4 bases; J trimming: 2 bases; junction bases outside the gene matches: 6. The CDR3 extends over 16 amino acids. Germline V gene sequence: CDR1 LGHNA, CDR2 YNFKEQ. Written as DNA, the CDR3 is TGTGCCAGCAGCCTAAGCCGGACAGGGGCCTACAATGAGCAGTTCTTC. Amino acid sequence: CASSLSRTGAYNEQFF.

V usage is TRBV29-1 and J usage is TRBJ1-2; D not resolved. V lost 6 bases to trimming and J lost 8 bases, with 10 bases between them. From germline, CDR1 is SQVTM and CDR2 ANQGSEA. This CDR3 contains 10 residues. The DNA of the CDR3 is TGCAGCGTCGGAAGCGACGGCTACACCTTC. Protein product: CSVGSDGYTF. The whole variable domain, remainder taken from reference TRBV29-1 and TRBJ1-2, is SAVISQKPSRDICQRGTSLTIQCQVDSQVTMMFWYRQQPGQSLTLIATANQGSEATYESGFVIDKFPISRPNLTFSTLTVSNMSPEDSSIYLCSVGSDGYTFGSGTRLTVV.

V gene TRBV7-9 combines with J gene TRBJ2-7, with D possibly matching TRBD1 (6 bases). CDR1 SEHNR and CDR2 FQNEAQ come from the germline V gene (reference sequence). This CDR3 has 15 residues. Trimming shortened V by 2 bases and J by 2 bases, and 13 bases separated the two germline ends. CDR3 region: CASSLISSGAYEQYF. The DNA for the CDR3 is TGTGCCAGCAGCTTAATCAGCTCAGGGGCCTACGAGCAGTACTTC.

The gene calls are TRBV7-2 and TRBJ2-7; 9 nucleotides align to TRBD2. The CDR3 is 17 amino acids. In germline, CDR1 is SGHTA, CDR2 FQGNSA. V lost 4 bases, J lost 0 bases, and 10 bases stayed unmatched. CDR3 region: CASSSQTSGGGSYEQYF. DNA for the CDR3: TGTGCCAGCAGCTCACAGACTAGCGGAGGGGGCTCCTACGAGCAGTACTTC.

The rearrangement links TRBV6-5 to TRBJ2-7, with a tentative D call TRBD1 (7 bases). CDR1 and CDR2 from the germline V gene are MNHEY and SVGAGI. This CDR3 contains 14 residues. Trimming took 5 bases from V and 6 from J, leaving 17 bases between them. CDR3 protein: CASSRSTGRSEQYF. In DNA, the CDR3 is TGTGCCAGCAGTCGCTCGACAGGGAGGTCCGAGCAGTACTTC.

The chain couples TRBV2 to TRBJ2-7; D call uncertain. The CDR3 has 16 amino acids. Between the trimmed V and J ends, which lost 3 bases and 2 bases, there was a span of 17 bases. The V gene's germline CDR1 is SNHLY and CDR2 FYNNEI. The CDR3 DNA follows: TGTGCCAGCAGTGATTGGGCCCAGATCGACCCCTACGAGCAGTACTTC. It specifies CASSDWAQIDPYEQYF.

The chain has TRBV4-1 and TRBJ2-7, with TRBD2 identical over 12 bases. Losses at the gene ends were 4 bases for V and 6 bases for J; bases not matched to a gene: 4. CDR1 MGHRA and CDR2 YSYEKL come from the germline V gene. The CDR3 is 14 amino acids. CDR3 nucleotide sequence: TGCGCCAGCAGCCGACTAGCGGGAGTCGGCGAGCAGTACTTC. Its protein is CASSRLAGVGEQYF.

This sequence joins TRBV2 and TRBJ2-5; D is possibly TRBD1 (5 bases). Germline CDR1 SNHLY, CDR2 FYNNEI. The V end was cut by 9 bases, the J end by 0 bases, with 14 bases between. This CDR3 spans 14 amino acids. CDR3 nucleotide sequence: TGTGCCAGGACGAAAGACAGTTACCAAGAGACCCAGTACTTC. This sequence encodes CARTKDSYQETQYF.

J is TRBJ1-3 and V is TRBV7-9; D unresolved. The V gene lost 1 base and the J gene lost 7 bases, with 14 bases spanning the gap. Per the germline V gene, CDR1 is SEHNR and CDR2 is FQNEAQ (reference sequence). The CDR3 runs to 15 residues. CDR3 amino acids: CASSLVRRSPNTIYF. For the CDR3, the DNA is TGTGCCAGCAGCTTAGTCCGCCGGTCCCCCAACACCATATATTTT.

This rearrangement joins TRBV19 to TRBJ2-7; 7 nucleotides match TRBD2. Germline V lookup: CDR1 LNHDA, CDR2 SQIVND (reference sequence). The CDR3 loop spans 15 amino acids. The trim removed 7 bases at V and 0 bases at J, leaving 9 bases unmatched. CDR3: CASNILAGNSYEQYF. The CDR3 DNA sequence: TGTGCCAGTAATATTTTAGCGGGTAACTCCTACGAGCAGTACTTC.

The chain joins TRBV28 to TRBJ2-1, with TRBD2 matching over 7 bases. V lost 3 bases to trimming and J lost 12 bases; unmatched junction nucleotides: 14. Germline-derived CDR1 and CDR2 are MDHEN and SYDVKM. The CDR3 has 15 amino acids. For the CDR3, the DNA is TGTGCCAGCAGTTTCACGGATGGGAGGGTTCTGGGGCAGTTCTTC. Translation: CASSFTDGRVLGQFF.

The chain uses TRBV9 and TRBJ2-1; a possible D gene is TRBD1 (6 bases). Per the germline V gene, CDR1 is SGDLS and CDR2 is YYNGEE. The CDR3 contains 14 residues. The V and J ends lost 0 bases and 7 bases respectively, with 11 bases between them. The CDR3 region has the DNA TGTGCCAGCAGCGTAGGTCCAGGGGTGAATGAGCAGTTCTTC. Protein sequence: CASSVGPGVNEQFF.

J is TRBJ2-3 and V is TRBV11-2, with 9 bases aligning to TRBD2. The CDR3 extends over 17 amino acids. Germline V gene sequence: CDR1 SGHAT, CDR2 FQNNGV. V shed 7 bases, J shed 4 bases, and the junction held 15 bases outside the gene matches. The CDR3 sequence is CASTDTEFSGSADTQYF. The CDR3 coding sequence is TGTGCCAGCACCGACACGGAATTTAGCGGGAGCGCAGATACGCAGTATTTT. The whole variable domain, filled in from reference TRBV11-2 and TRBJ2-3, reads EAGVAQSPRYKIIEKRQSVAFWCNPISGHATLYWYQQILGQGPKLLIQFQNNGVVDDSQLPKDRFSAERLKGVDSTLKIQPAKLEDSAVYLCASTDTEFSGSADTQYFGPGTRLTVL.